This T cell receptor (beta chain) derives from a study of T-cell reconstitution after alpha-beta-depleted transplantation in children. Study-level results: Newly generated T cells supplied most T-cell counts and diversity one year post-transplant. At day 60, the high TCRbeta diversity found in some patients originated from recipient T cells and thymic progenitors that had survived.

Preparing the TCRbeta library involved the use of unique molecular identifiers. TCRdb redid the calling of the PCR reads with MiXCR, one entry per CDR3 protein. The table records around 200,000 distinct CDR3 sequences, roughly a sixth of them present only once. This clonotype was seen a handful of times. Its specificity is not known. With 3 bases removed from V and 0 bases from J, the gap between germline ends came to 13 bases. This CDR3 is 15 amino acids long. Germline V CDR1 and CDR2: DFQATT, SNEGSKA (reference sequence). V usage is TRBV20-1 and J usage is TRBJ2-3, with unresolved D. Sequences were derived from PBMCs, mostly from graft donor cells, sampled 360 days after TCRalphabeta/CD19-depleted stem cell transplant. This clonotype was obtained from a male patient aged 2-15 years who had a stem cell transplant for acute lymphoblastic leukemia, so the T cells may come from the graft donor. CDR3 DNA: TGCAGTGCTAGTGGAGTTCTAGGGAGCACAGATACGCAGTATTTT. Translating gives CSASGVLGSTDTQYF.